This T cell receptor beta chain is from a study of T cells in Graves' hyperthyroidism and ophthalmopathy. The study, taken as a whole, reports: The majority of expanded thyroid clonotypes above 0.001 also appeared in blood. A model of 13 V-J pairs discriminated ophthalmopathy from stable hyperthyroidism.

This CDR3 has 15 residues. Germline-derived CDR1 and CDR2 are SEHNR and FQNEAQ (reference sequence). The ends lost 6 bases at V and 4 bases at J; junction bases unmatched: 11. As regards this clonotype: As yet, its antigen is unknown.

Exclusions: uncontrolled infection, other autoimmune disease, pregnancy, lactation. Clinical symptoms, serum thyroxine, TRAb, thyroid ultrasound and orbital computed tomography informed diagnoses. RNA transcripts provided the source from which TCR beta CDR3 regions were amplified. Researchers ran a first-round RT-PCR on the TCR CDR3 using the HTBI primer set. TCRdb processed the multiplex PCR reads anew with MiXCR; each CDR3 protein has one entry. The sample holds around 660,000 distinct CDR3 sequences, nearly 45% seen once. V and J are TRBV7-9 and TRBJ1-2, with 7 positions matching TRBD1. This clonotype was sampled from an adult man with Graves' disease, either hyperthyroidism or ophthalmopathy (not recorded which). The specimen sequenced was peripheral blood or thyroid tissue (not recorded which). The CDR3: CASSLGGTALYGYTF. The CDR3 DNA reads as TGTGCCAGCAGTCTGGGAGGGACAGCTCTCTATGGCTACACCTTC.